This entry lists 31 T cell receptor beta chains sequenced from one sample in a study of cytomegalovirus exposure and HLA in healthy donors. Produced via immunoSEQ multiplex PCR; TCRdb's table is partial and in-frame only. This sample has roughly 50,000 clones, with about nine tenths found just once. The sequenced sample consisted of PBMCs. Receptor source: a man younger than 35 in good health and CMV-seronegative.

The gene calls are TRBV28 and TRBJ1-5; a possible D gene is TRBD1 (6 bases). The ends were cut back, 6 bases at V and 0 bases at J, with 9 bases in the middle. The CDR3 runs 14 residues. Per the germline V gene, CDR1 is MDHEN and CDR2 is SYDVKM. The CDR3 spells CASRYRDSNQPQHF. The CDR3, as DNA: TGTGCCAGCAGGTACAGGGATAGCAATCAGCCCCAGCATTTT.

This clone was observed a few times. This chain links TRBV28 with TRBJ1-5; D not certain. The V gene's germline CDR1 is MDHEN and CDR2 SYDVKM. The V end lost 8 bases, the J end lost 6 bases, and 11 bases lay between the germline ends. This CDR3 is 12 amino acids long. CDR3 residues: CASGPGIQPQHF. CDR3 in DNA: TGTGCCAGCGGGCCGGGAATTCAGCCCCAGCATTTT.

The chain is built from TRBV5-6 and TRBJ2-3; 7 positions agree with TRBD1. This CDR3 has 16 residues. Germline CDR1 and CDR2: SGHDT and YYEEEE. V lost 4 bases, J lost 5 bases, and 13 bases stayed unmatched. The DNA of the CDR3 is TGTGCCAGCAGCCTGGAAATCACAGGGGTGGGAGATACGCAGTATTTT. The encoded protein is CASSLEITGVGDTQYF.

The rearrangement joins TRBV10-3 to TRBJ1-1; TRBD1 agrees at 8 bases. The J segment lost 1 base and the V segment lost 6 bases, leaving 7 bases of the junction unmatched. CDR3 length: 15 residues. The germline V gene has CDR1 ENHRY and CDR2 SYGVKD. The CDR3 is CAIRKDRERNTEAFF. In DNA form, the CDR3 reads TGTGCCATCAGAAAGGACAGGGAACGGAACACTGAAGCTTTCTTT.

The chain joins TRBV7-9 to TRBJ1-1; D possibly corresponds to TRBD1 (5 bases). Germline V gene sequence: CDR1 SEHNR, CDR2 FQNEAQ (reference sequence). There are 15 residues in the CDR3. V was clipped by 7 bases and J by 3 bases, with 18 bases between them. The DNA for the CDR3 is TGTGCCAGCACCCCTAAGGACATAGGGTACACTGAAGCTTTCTTT. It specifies CASTPKDIGYTEAFF. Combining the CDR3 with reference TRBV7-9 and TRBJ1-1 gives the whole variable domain DTGVSQNPRHKITKRGQNVTFRCDPISEHNRLYWYRQTLGQGPEFLTYFQNEAQLEKSRLLSDRFSAERPKGSFSTLEIQRTEQGDSAMYLCASTPKDIGYTEAFFGQGTRLTVV.

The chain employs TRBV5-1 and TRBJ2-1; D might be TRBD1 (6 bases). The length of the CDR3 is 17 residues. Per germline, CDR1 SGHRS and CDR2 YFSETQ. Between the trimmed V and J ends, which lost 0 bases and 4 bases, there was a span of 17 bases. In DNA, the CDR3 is TGCGCCAGCAGCTTGGGAACAGGGCTCGGGGAGTACAATGAGCAGTTCTTC. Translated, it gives CASSLGTGLGEYNEQFF.

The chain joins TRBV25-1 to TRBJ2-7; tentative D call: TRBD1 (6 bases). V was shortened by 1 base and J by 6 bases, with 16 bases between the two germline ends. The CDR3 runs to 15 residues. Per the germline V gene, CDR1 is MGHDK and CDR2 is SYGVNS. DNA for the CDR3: TGTGCCAGCAGTGAATTGTCAGGGGAGTCGGGCGAGCAGTACTTC. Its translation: CASSELSGESGEQYF.

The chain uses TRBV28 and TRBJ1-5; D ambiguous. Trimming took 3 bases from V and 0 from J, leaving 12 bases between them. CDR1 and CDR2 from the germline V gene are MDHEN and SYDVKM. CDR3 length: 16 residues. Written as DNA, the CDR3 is TGTGCCAGCAGTTTTCGTACAGCGGCTAGCAATCAGCCCCAGCATTTT. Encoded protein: CASSFRTAASNQPQHF.

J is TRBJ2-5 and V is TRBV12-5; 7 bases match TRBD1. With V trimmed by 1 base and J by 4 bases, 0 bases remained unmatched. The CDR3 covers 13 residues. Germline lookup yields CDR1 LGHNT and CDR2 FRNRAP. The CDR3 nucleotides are TGTGCTAGTGGTTTGGGACAGGGAGAGACCCAGTACTTC. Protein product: CASGLGQGETQYF.

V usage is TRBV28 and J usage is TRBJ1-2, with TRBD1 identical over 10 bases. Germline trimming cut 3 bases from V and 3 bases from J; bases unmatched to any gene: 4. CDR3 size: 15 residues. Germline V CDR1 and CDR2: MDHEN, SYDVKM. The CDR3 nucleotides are TGTGCCAGCAGTTTGCCGGGACAGGGGCACTATGGCTACACCTTC. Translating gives CASSLPGQGHYGYTF.

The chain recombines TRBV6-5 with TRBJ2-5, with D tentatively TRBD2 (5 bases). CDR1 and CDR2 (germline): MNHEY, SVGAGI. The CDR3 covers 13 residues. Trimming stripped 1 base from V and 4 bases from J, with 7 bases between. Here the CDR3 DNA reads TGTGCCAGCAGTTACTTTCGGGGAGAGACCCAGTACTTC. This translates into CASSYFRGETQYF.

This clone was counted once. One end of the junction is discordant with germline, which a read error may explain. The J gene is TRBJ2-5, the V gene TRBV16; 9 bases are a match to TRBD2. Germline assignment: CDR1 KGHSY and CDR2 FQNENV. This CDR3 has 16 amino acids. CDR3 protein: CASSQLTSGFQGTQYF. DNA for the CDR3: TGTGCCAGCAGCCAACTCACTAGCGGGTTCCAAGGGACCCAGTACTTC.

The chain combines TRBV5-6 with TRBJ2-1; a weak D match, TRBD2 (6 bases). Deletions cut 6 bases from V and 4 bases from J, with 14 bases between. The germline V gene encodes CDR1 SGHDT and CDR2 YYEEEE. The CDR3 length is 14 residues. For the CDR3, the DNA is TGTGCCAGCACTCCGGGACTCGGATACAATGAGCAGTTCTTC. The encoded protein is CASTPGLGYNEQFF. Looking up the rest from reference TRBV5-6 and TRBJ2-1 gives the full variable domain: DAGVTQSPTHLIKTRGQQVTLRCSPKSGHDTVSWYQQALGQGPQFIFQYYEEEERQRGNFPDRFSGHQFPNYSSELNVNALLLGDSALYLCASTPGLGYNEQFFGPGTRLTVL.

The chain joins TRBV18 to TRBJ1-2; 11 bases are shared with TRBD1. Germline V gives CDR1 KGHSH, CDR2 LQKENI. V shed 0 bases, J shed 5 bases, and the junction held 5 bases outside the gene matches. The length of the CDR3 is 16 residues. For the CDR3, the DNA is TGTGCCAGCTCACCACCCGGACAGGGGGCGTCGTATGGCTACACCTTC. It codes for CASSPPGQGASYGYTF.

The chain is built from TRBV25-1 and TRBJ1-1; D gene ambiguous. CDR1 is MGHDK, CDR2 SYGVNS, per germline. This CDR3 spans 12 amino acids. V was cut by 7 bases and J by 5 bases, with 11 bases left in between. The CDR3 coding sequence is TGTGCCAGCACCGTGGGAGAAACTGAAGCTTTCTTT. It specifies CASTVGETEAFF.

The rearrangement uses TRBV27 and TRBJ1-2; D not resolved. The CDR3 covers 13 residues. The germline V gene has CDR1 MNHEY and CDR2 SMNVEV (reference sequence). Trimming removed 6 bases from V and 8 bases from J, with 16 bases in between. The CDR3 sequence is CASSVRAGVGYTF. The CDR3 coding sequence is TGTGCCAGCAGCGTACGGGCGGGTGTGGGCTACACCTTC.

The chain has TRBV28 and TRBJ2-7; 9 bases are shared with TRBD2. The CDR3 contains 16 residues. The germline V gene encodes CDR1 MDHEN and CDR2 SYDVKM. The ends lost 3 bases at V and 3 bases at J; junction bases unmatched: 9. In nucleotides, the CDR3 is TGTGCCAGCAGTTTGTCTAGCGGGACGAAATACTACGAGCAGTACTTC. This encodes CASSLSSGTKYYEQYF.

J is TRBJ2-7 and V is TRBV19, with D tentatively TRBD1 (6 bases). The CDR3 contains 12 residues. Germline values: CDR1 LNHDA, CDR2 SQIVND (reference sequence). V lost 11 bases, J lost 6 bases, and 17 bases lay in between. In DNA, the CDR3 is TGTGCCTTTTCGCCAGGGGATGTCGAGCAGTACTTC. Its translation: CAFSPGDVEQYF.

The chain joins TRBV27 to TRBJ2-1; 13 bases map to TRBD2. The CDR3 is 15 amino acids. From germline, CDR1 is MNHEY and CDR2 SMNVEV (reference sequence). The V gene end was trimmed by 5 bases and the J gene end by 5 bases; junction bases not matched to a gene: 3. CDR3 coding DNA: TGTGCCAGCAGTCCGACTAGCGGGAGGAACAATGAGCAGTTCTTC. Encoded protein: CASSPTSGRNNEQFF.

CDR3: CASSQDLGVYGYTF. CDR3 DNA: TGTGCCAGCAGCCAAGATCTAGGCGTCTATGGCTACACCTTC. The chain is built from TRBV4-2 and TRBJ1-2, with no clear D. Trimming took 0 bases from V and 4 from J, leaving 9 bases between them. The CDR3 has 14 amino acids. CDR1 and CDR2 from the germline V gene are LGHNA and YNFKEQ.

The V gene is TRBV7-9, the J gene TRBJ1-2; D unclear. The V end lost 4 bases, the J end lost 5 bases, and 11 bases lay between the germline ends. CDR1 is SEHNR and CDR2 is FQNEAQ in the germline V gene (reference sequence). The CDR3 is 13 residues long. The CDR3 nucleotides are TGTGCCAGCAGCTCGGACGGGAGATATGGCTACACCTTC. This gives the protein CASSSDGRYGYTF.

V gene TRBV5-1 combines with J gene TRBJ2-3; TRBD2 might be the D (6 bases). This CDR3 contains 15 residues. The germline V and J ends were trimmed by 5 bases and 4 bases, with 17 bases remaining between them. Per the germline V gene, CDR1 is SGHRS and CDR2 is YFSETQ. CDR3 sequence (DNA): TGCGCCAGCAGGCTCATCTCCGGGAGCTCAGATACGCAGTATTTT. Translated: CASRLISGSSDTQYF. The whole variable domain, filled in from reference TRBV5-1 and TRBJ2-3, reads KAGVTQTPRYLIKTRGQQVTLSCSPISGHRSVSWYQQTPGQGLQFLFEYFSETQRNKGNFPGRFSGRQFSNSRSEMNVSTLELGDSALYLCASRLISGSSDTQYFGPGTRLTVL.

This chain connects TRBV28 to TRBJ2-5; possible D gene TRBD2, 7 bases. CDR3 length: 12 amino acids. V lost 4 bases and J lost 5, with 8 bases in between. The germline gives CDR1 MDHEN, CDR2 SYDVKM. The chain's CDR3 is CASSSGGETQYF. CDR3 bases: TGTGCCAGCAGTTCGGGGGGCGAGACCCAGTACTTC.

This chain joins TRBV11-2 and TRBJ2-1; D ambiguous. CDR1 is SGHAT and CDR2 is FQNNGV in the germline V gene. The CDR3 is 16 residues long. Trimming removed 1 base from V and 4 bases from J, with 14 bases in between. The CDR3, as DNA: TGTGCCAGCAGCTTAGGTTGGCTAGGTGGGTACAATGAGCAGTTCTTC. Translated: CASSLGWLGGYNEQFF.

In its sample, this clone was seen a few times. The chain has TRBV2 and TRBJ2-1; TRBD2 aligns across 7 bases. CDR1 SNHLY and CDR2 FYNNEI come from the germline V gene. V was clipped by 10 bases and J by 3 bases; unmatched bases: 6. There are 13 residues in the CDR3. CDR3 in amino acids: CATAGTNYNEQFF. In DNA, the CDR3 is TGTGCCACCGCCGGGACTAACTACAATGAGCAGTTCTTC.

CDR3 sequence: CASSLGDSDNQPQHF. CDR3 sequence (DNA): TGTGCCAGCAGTTTGGGGGACAGCGACAATCAGCCCCAGCATTTT. This chain connects TRBV28 to TRBJ1-5, with 7 bases aligning to TRBD1. The CDR3 has 15 amino acids. Per the germline V gene, CDR1 is MDHEN and CDR2 is SYDVKM. Trimming cost V 3 bases and J 3 bases; bases outside gene matches: 5.

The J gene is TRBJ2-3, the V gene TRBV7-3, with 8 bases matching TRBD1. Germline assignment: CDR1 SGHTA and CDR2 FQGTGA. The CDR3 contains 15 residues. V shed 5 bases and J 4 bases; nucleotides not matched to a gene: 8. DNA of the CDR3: TGTGCCAGCAGCCCCCAGGGGGCGGGCCCAGATACGCAGTATTTT. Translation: CASSPQGAGPDTQYF.

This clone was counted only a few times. DNA for the CDR3: TGCGCCAGCAGCCAAGATCAAGGAGGGTATAGCTATGGCTACACCTTC. Amino acids: CASSQDQGGYSYGYTF. The V call is TRBV4-3, the J call TRBJ1-2; D is unclear. Germline values: CDR1 LGHNA, CDR2 YSLEER. V lost 0 bases to trimming and J lost 4 bases, with 15 bases between them. There are 16 residues in the CDR3.

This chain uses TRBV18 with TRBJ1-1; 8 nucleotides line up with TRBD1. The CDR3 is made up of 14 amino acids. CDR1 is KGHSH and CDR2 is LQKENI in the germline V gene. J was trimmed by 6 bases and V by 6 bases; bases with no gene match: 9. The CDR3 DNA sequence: TGTGCCAGCTCTCCGACAGGGGCTTCGGCTGAAGCTTTCTTT. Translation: CASSPTGASAEAFF.

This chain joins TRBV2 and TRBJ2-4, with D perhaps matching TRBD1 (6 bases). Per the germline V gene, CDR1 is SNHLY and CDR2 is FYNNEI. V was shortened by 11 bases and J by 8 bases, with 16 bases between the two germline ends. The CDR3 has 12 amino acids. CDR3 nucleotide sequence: TGTGCCGGCGCTCGGGACATAGACATTCAGTACTTC. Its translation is CAGARDIDIQYF.

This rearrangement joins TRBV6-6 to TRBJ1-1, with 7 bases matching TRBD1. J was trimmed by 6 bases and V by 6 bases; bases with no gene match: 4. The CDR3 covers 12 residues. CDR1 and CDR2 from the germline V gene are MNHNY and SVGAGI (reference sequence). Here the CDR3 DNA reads TGTGCCAGCAGGCATCAGGGGGCTGAAGCTTTCTTT. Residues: CASRHQGAEAFF.